The rows below give T cell receptor beta chains drawn from one sample of a study of T cell changes during pregnancy in multiple sclerosis. Assay: immunoSEQ multiplex PCR; the TCRdb copy retains only in-frame clones and omits some. The sample lists about 72,000 clones, 90% to 95% occurring once. This specimen consisted of peripheral blood, obtained in the first trimester of pregnancy. Every receptor here comes from a female donor in good health, enrolled as a control in a pregnancy study. Both conserved end residues are part of each CDR3. The order of the fields is D gene, V gene, clone size, J gene, CDR3 protein, CDR3 DNA. The D gene is left open where the match is weak. Size values are once, few and many counts, or a class for expanded clones, and some rows have none.

>TRBD1|TRBV5-5|NA|TRBJ2-2
CASSRQGSNTGELFF
TGTGCCAGCAGCAGACAGGGGAGCAACACCGGGGAGCTGTTTTTT
>NA|TRBV4-1|NA|TRBJ2-6
CASSQGPTTLSGANVLTF
TGCGCCAGCAGCCAAGGACCCACTACTCTCTCTGGGGCCAACGTCCTGACTTTC
>NA|TRBV27|NA|TRBJ1-3
CASSLQGTGNTIYF
TGTGCCAGCAGTTTACAGGGGACTGGAAACACCATATATTTT
>NA|TRBV6-6|NA|TRBJ1-4
CASLEAGMALEKLFF
TGTGCCAGCTTAGAGGCCGGTATGGCGCTTGAAAAACTGTTTTTT
>TRBD2|TRBV27|NA|TRBJ2-1
CASSLFAGGNEQFF
TGTGCCAGCAGTTTATTTGCGGGAGGCAATGAGCAGTTCTTC
>NA|TRBV18|NA|TRBJ1-5
CASSPGEYSNQPQHF
TGTGCCAGCTCACCGGGAGAATATAGCAATCAGCCCCAGCATTTT
>TRBD2|TRBV5-4|NA|TRBJ2-1
CASSSGLEVEQFF
TGTGCCAGCAGCTCGGGACTAGAGGTTGAGCAGTTCTTC
>NA|TRBV19|NA|TRBJ2-4
CASSSGTFLAKNIQYF
TGTGCCAGTTCTTCCGGGACATTTCTAGCCAAAAACATTCAGTACTTC
>TRBD2|TRBV11-2|NA|TRBJ2-7
CASSFGGLGTYEQYF
TGTGCCAGCAGCTTTGGAGGACTAGGGACCTACGAGCAGTACTTC
>TRBD2|TRBV4-2|once|TRBJ2-7
CASSPGTSGTYYEQYF
TGTGCCAGCAGCCCTGGGACTAGCGGGACATACTACGAGCAGTACTTC
>TRBD1|TRBV27|NA|TRBJ2-1
CASSPKGQGVLRTSIEQFF
TGTGCCAGCAGTCCCAAGGGACAGGGGGTTCTTAGGACTAGCATTGAGCAGTTCTTC